Sequencing of this T cell receptor beta chain was carried out in a study of CD8 T cells in ankylosing spondylitis. Overall study findings and caveats: The study identified a TCR beta motif of roughly eight highly homologous variants that appeared characteristic of ankylosing spondylitis blood. Significant enrichment of disease-linked clones was reported in matched ankylosing spondylitis synovial fluid.

This clonotype was picked up many times. Its antigen is still unknown. Preparation of TCR beta libraries was done by quantitative 5'-RACE with molecular barcodes. TCRdb itself ran the 5' RACE reads through MiXCR, one entry per CDR3 protein. The top ten hold 2.5% to 3% of the sample, which has about 39,000 distinct CDR3 sequences, 3% seen once. The CDR3 extends over 16 amino acids. Germline loops: CDR1 SGDLS, CDR2 YYNGEE. V was pared by 6 bases and J by 2 bases, with 8 bases of the junction left unmatched. The chain uses TRBV9 and TRBJ2-3, with TRBD2 identical over 11 bases. The clonotype was recovered from a male donor with ankylosing spondylitis or in good health (not recorded which). Sequenced sample: blood, either unsorted or a sorted T cell fraction (not recorded which). The CDR3 DNA reads TGTGCCAGCAACGGGATTAGCGGGGGGGACACAGATACGCAGTATTTT. This translates into CASNGISGGDTDTQYF.